One sample yielded the 20 T cell receptor beta chains listed below, sequenced in a study of human T cells and chemical hapten exposure. Via MiXCR, TCRdb re-called the RACE reads, giving one row per CDR3 protein. The table includes fewer than 85,000 distinct CDR3 sequences, 8.5% to 9.5% detected once. Time point indicated: healthy volunteer bleed at 6 weeks. Someone pulled total RNA out of unfractionated whole blood. The sample comprised whole blood. The receptors stem from a female donor in good health. Some clones in this sample may be carry-over from other donors' samples.

This clonotype was seen repeatedly, ten times or more. This sequence joins TRBV11-3 and TRBJ2-3; D call uncertain. The ends were cut back, 1 base at V and 2 bases at J, with 16 bases in the middle. This CDR3 comprises 17 residues. The germline CDR1 and CDR2 sequences are SGHNT and YENEEA. The CDR3 sequence: CASSLGKRDEPTDTQYF. DNA for the CDR3: TGTGCCAGCAGCTTAGGAAAAAGGGATGAGCCCACAGATACGCAGTATTTT.

This clonotype was observed many times. The chain has TRBV20-1 and TRBJ1-5; no reliable D call. The CDR3 has 13 amino acids. Trimming removed 0 bases at V and 5 bases at J, with 8 bases between. Germline lookup yields CDR1 DFQATT and CDR2 SNEGSKA (reference sequence). The DNA for the CDR3 is TGCAGTGCTAGAGATCGCACGTATCAGCCCCAGCATTTT. The encoded protein is CSARDRTYQPQHF.

This clonotype was recorded at least ten times. The rearrangement uses TRBV29-1 and TRBJ2-7; 13 bases are a match to TRBD2. Germline assignment: CDR1 SQVTM and CDR2 ANQGSEA. CDR3 length: 15 residues. The ends lost 4 bases at V and 4 bases at J; junction bases unmatched: 7. In DNA form, the CDR3 reads TGCAGCGTTGCCCCGGGACTAGCGGGATCATACGAGCAGTACTTC. It translates to CSVAPGLAGSYEQYF.

This clonotype came up many times. The chain links TRBV20-1 to TRBJ1-1; 9 nucleotides line up with TRBD1. V lost 6 bases to trimming and J lost 5 bases; unmatched junction nucleotides: 7. This CDR3 comprises 13 residues. Germline loops: CDR1 DFQATT, CDR2 SNEGSKA (reference sequence). The CDR3 protein is CSAGTGSGTEAFF. The CDR3 DNA sequence: TGCAGTGCCGGGACAGGGAGTGGAACTGAAGCTTTCTTT.

The V and J genes are TRBV29-1 and TRBJ1-2, with TRBD1 matching over 9 bases. With 7 bases clipped from V and 6 bases from J, the junction kept 3 bases outside the gene matches. Germline V gene lookup returns CDR1 SQVTM and CDR2 ANQGSEA. This CDR3 is 11 amino acids long. In DNA, the CDR3 is TGCAGCGGGGACAGGGCGGATGGCTACACCTTC. It translates to CSGDRADGYTF.

J is TRBJ2-3 and V is TRBV7-2; 10 bases are shared with TRBD2. J was trimmed by 4 bases and V by 8 bases; bases with no gene match: 6. Per the germline V gene, CDR1 is SGHTA and CDR2 is FQGNSA. This CDR3 has 14 amino acids. As DNA, the CDR3 is TGTGCCAGCCGAGGAAGCGGGGGGGCAGATACGCAGTATTTT. Translation gives CASRGSGGADTQYF.

CDR3 DNA: TGTGCCAGCAGTGAGGGGATGGGACAGGGGGCAAGGTACACTGAAGCTTTCTTT. Translation gives CASSEGMGQGARYTEAFF. This chain uses TRBV6-1 with TRBJ1-1; 12 bases agree with TRBD1. CDR1 and CDR2 from the germline V gene are MNHNS and SASEGT. CDR3 size: 18 residues. With V trimmed by 3 bases and J by 3 bases, 11 bases remained unmatched.

This clonotype was counted at least ten times. The V gene is TRBV15, the J gene TRBJ1-3, with D possibly being TRBD1 (6 bases). CDR3 length equals 14 residues. Trimming removed 9 bases at V and 0 bases at J, with 12 bases between. CDR1 LNHNV and CDR2 YYDKDF come from the germline V gene (reference sequence). The CDR3 DNA is TGTGCCACGAGATCGGGACACTCTGGAAACACCATATATTTT. Its translation is CATRSGHSGNTIYF.

In this sample, this clonotype turned up a few times. This rearrangement joins TRBV18 to TRBJ1-1; 7 positions agree with TRBD1. CDR1 is KGHSH and CDR2 is LQKENI in the germline V gene. This CDR3 is 15 amino acids long. J gave up 6 bases and V 5 bases, and 12 bases lay outside the gene matches. The chain's CDR3 is CASSEFHRGGAEAFF. CDR3 DNA sequence: TGTGCCAGCTCAGAATTTCACAGGGGTGGCGCTGAAGCTTTCTTT.

This clonotype was picked up a small number of times. This chain connects TRBV6-5 to TRBJ1-5; D is ambiguous. The CDR3 contains 13 residues. Germline V gene lookup returns CDR1 MNHEY and CDR2 SVGAGI. The V and J ends lost 6 bases and 7 bases respectively, with 13 bases between them. CDR3 bases: TGTGCCAGCAGGAGAACGGGGTTCCAGCCCCAGCATTTT. Protein sequence: CASRRTGFQPQHF.

This clonotype was seen a handful of times. The V gene is TRBV29-1, the J gene TRBJ1-1; TRBD1 is a possible D gene (5 bases). Germline-derived CDR1 and CDR2 are SQVTM and ANQGSEA. The CDR3 sequence is 14 residues long. Trimming shortened V by 7 bases and J by 0 bases, and 15 bases separated the two germline ends. This CDR3 reads CSAHTGTLNTEAFF. The CDR3 bases are TGCAGCGCTCACACCGGGACTTTGAACACTGAAGCTTTCTTT.

This clonotype was recorded a few times. This chain links TRBV28 with TRBJ1-1, with D hard to call. CDR3 length: 15 amino acids. Germline CDR1 MDHEN, CDR2 SYDVKM. The V gene lost 7 bases and the J gene lost 0 bases, with 15 bases spanning the gap. The CDR3 nucleotides read TGTGCCAGCACCGCCTCCGTCCAATTGAACACTGAAGCTTTCTTT. Its protein is CASTASVQLNTEAFF.

As for this clonotype: It may be a read error: a sequence one base away is much more abundant. The chain uses TRBV5-1 and TRBJ2-7; perhaps TRBD2 as D (6 bases). Looked up from germline, CDR1 is SGHRS and CDR2 is YFSETQ. This CDR3 is 14 amino acids long. The CDR3 here is CASSLVPGSDERYF. The CDR3 DNA follows: TGCGCCAGCAGCTTGGTACCCGGGAGCGACGAGCGGTACTTC. Full variable domain (outside the CDR3, taken from reference TRBV5-1 and TRBJ2-7): KAGVTQTPRYLIKTRGQQVTLSCSPISGHRSVSWYQQTPGQGLQFLFEYFSETQRNKGNFPGRFSGRQFSNSRSEMNVSTLELGDSALYLCASSLVPGSDERYFGPGTRLTVT.

This clonotype was found many times. The V and J genes are TRBV12-3 or TRBV12-4 and TRBJ2-3; 8 bases map to TRBD2. Trimming took 3 bases from V and 2 from J; bases not matched to a gene: 7. The CDR3 spans 16 residues. As DNA, the CDR3 is TGTGCCAGCAGTTTCTTGCGGGGGGCCATCACAGATACGCAGTATTTT. Translation gives CASSFLRGAITDTQYF.

The J gene is TRBJ2-1, the V gene TRBV5-1, with 8 bases matching TRBD2. Germline lookup yields CDR1 SGHRS and CDR2 YFSETQ. The J segment lost 4 bases and the V segment lost 4 bases, leaving 10 bases of the junction unmatched. The CDR3 is 16 residues long. CDR3 in amino acids: CASSLPTGLVYNEQFF. In DNA, the CDR3 is TGCGCCAGCAGCCTGCCCACGGGACTAGTTTACAATGAGCAGTTCTTC.

CDR3 sequence (DNA): TGTGCCAGCAGCGTAGACGGGACAGGGAGTCAGCCCCAGCATTTT. Protein product: CASSVDGTGSQPQHF. The chain uses TRBV9 and TRBJ1-5; 9 bases are shared with TRBD1. V shed 0 bases, J shed 6 bases, and the junction held 4 bases outside the gene matches. The CDR3 is 15 amino acids. The V gene's germline CDR1 is SGDLS and CDR2 YYNGEE.

This clonotype was counted many times. This chain joins TRBV5-1 and TRBJ1-1; no clear D gene. Looked up from germline, CDR1 is SGHRS and CDR2 is YFSETQ. There are 13 residues in the CDR3. The ends were cut back, 2 bases at V and 3 bases at J, with 8 bases in the middle. The CDR3: CASSFTTDTEAFF. The CDR3 DNA sequence: TGCGCCAGCAGCTTTACGACGGACACTGAAGCTTTCTTT.

The genes are TRBV20-1 and TRBJ1-1, with D unclear. V was pared by 6 bases and J by 6 bases, with 14 bases between. This CDR3 has 12 residues. From germline, CDR1 is DFQATT and CDR2 SNEGSKA (reference sequence). The CDR3 region has the DNA TGCAGTGCGCGGACCGATGAACCTGAAGCTTTCTTT. This translates into CSARTDEPEAFF.

In this sample, this clonotype turned up a few times. This chain joins TRBV5-4 and TRBJ1-6; no definite D call. The CDR3 totals 13 residues. Germline V CDR1 and CDR2: SGHNT, YYREEE (reference sequence). V shed 2 bases and J shed 14 bases, with 14 bases lying between them. CDR3 nucleotides: TGTGCCAGCAGCTTCCTAGGCGGTTTGGCCCTCCACTTT. Translation gives CASSFLGGLALHF.

This clonotype was detected a few times. The rearrangement uses TRBV7-6 and TRBJ2-3; TRBD2 aligns across 8 bases. Germline CDR1 and CDR2: SGHVS and FNYEAQ. CDR3 length equals 18 residues. V trimming: 5 bases; J trimming: 4 bases; junction bases outside the gene matches: 17. CDR3 loop: CASSRPLGGGLGADTQYF. Here the CDR3 DNA reads TGTGCCAGCAGCCGCCCCCTGGGCGGGGGGCTGGGGGCAGATACGCAGTATTTT.